A selection of T cell receptor beta chains follows, all from one sample in a study of blood T cell repertoires in COVID-19. Assay used: immunoSEQ multiplex PCR; TCRdb lists only in-frame clones, some missing. The sample includes approximately 210,000 clones, roughly 79% of them seen just once. Sequencing was carried out using PBMCs or T cells enriched from blood (not recorded which). The receptor source for this set is a woman aged 45-60 years with acute COVID-19. The CDR3 runs from the conserved cysteine through the conserved F or W. D genes are given only for firm matches. Size is stated for part of the rows, as once, few or many counts, or as a class when the clone is expanded.

NA	NA	TRBV5-1	TRBJ2-1	CASSLGGSYNEQFF	TGCGCCAGCAGCTTGGGAGGATCCTACAATGAGCAGTTCTTC
TRBD2	NA	TRBV27	TRBJ2-7	CAKPLLAGEVSVRYEQYF	TGTGCCAAACCCCTTCTAGCGGGAGAGGTGTCGGTCCGATACGAGCAGTACTTC
NA	NA	TRBV5-1	TRBJ2-3	CASSLAVSTDTQYF	TGCGCCAGCAGCTTGGCAGTTAGCACAGATACGCAGTATTTT
TRBD1	few	TRBV11-3	TRBJ1-1	CAAGTGRATEAFF	TGTGCCGCGGGGACAGGGCGGGCCACTGAAGCTTTCTTT
TRBD2	NA	TRBV4-1	TRBJ2-5	CASSQDGRETQYF	TGCGCCAGCAGCCAAGACGGGAGGGAGACCCAGTACTTC
NA	NA	TRBV5-6	TRBJ2-3	CASSFATTRTDTQYF	TGTGCCAGCAGCTTTGCGACTACCCGCACAGATACGCAGTATTTT
NA	few	TRBV4-3	TRBJ1-2	CASSGKGVGDGYTF	TGCGCCAGCAGCGGGAAGGGGGTAGGGGATGGCTACACCTTC
TRBD1	NA	TRBV5-1	TRBJ2-5	CASSQPGQGRETQYF	TGCGCCAGCAGCCAACCGGGACAGGGGAGGGAGACCCAGTACTTC
NA	NA	TRBV29-1	TRBJ2-2	CSALDFTGELFF	TGCAGCGCCCTGGACTTCACCGGGGAGCTGTTTTTT
NA	NA	TRBV11-2	TRBJ2-3	CASSLTGSASTDTQYF	TGTGCCAGCAGCCTAACGGGGAGTGCTAGCACAGATACGCAGTATTTT
NA	NA	TRBV5-1	TRBJ2-5	CASRRASAYQETQYF	TGCGCCAGCAGGCGAGCTAGCGCGTACCAAGAGACCCAGTACTTC
NA	NA	TRBV9	TRBJ1-5	CASSVGAKSGSNQPQHF	TGTGCCAGCAGCGTAGGAGCCAAATCGGGAAGCAATCAGCCCCAGCATTTT
NA	NA	TRBV6-2/TRBV6-3	TRBJ2-7	CASSYLANYEQYF	TGTGCCAGCAGTTACTTAGCGAACTACGAGCAGTACTTC
TRBD1	NA	TRBV6-1	TRBJ1-2	CASSELGTGSYGYTF	TGTGCCAGCAGTGAACTGGGGACAGGGAGCTATGGCTACACCTTC
TRBD1	few	TRBV6-5	TRBJ1-2	CASSSTGTGSYGYTF	TGTGCCAGCAGTTCTACCGGGACAGGGTCCTATGGCTACACCTTC
NA	once	TRBV11-2	TRBJ2-4	CASSFAPLGANIQYF	TGTGCCAGCAGCTTCGCGCCCTTAGGGGCGAACATTCAGTACTTC
TRBD1	NA	TRBV28	TRBJ1-1	CASSLFSGAGQGARGTEAFF	TGTGCCAGCAGTTTATTCTCAGGGGCGGGCCAGGGGGCTCGTGGGACTGAAGCTTTCTTT
NA	NA	TRBV18	TRBJ1-4	CASSNTGSTNEKLFF	TGTGCCAGCTCAAATACAGGGTCAACTAATGAAAAACTGTTTTTT
NA	NA	TRBV5-6	TRBJ2-7	CASSSDRYGVQYF	TGTGCCAGCAGCTCGGACAGATACGGGGTGCAGTACTTC
NA	NA	TRBV7-9	TRBJ1-6	CASSLGLNSPLHF	TGTGCCAGCAGCTTAGGACTCAATTCACCCCTCCACTTT
TRBD2	NA	TRBV11-3	TRBJ2-1	CASSFLAGGNEQFF	TGTGCCAGCAGCTTCCTAGCGGGAGGGAATGAGCAGTTCTTC
NA	few	TRBV7-9	TRBJ2-2	CASSEKREAGELFF	TGTGCCAGCAGCGAAAAAAGGGAGGCCGGGGAGCTGTTTTTT
NA	NA	TRBV11-3	TRBJ2-7	CASSLGGDYEQYF	TGTGCCAGCAGCTTAGGCGGGGACTACGAGCAGTACTTC
TRBD2	NA	TRBV3-1/TRBV3-2	TRBJ2-1	CASSQAGLGLNNEQFF	TGTGCCAGCAGCCAAGCTGGACTAGGCCTTAACAATGAGCAGTTCTTC
NA	NA	TRBV6-5	TRBJ2-3	CASGDSGTDTQYF	TGTGCCAGCGGGGATAGCGGCACAGATACGCAGTATTTT
TRBD2	once	TRBV4-3	TRBJ2-3	CASSQDPPFSSGGTDTQYF	TGCGCCAGCAGCCAAGATCCCCCGTTTAGTAGCGGGGGTACAGATACGCAGTATTTT
TRBD1	NA	TRBV5-1	TRBJ2-5	CASSPRDRGLGTQYF	TGCGCCAGCAGCCCCCGGGACAGGGGTTTAGGTACCCAGTACTTC
TRBD2	NA	TRBV9	TRBJ2-3	CASSPRLAGGPGDTQYF	TGTGCCAGCAGCCCACGACTAGCGGGGGGGCCTGGGGATACGCAGTATTTT
TRBD1	few	TRBV2	TRBJ1-6	CASSLTGENSPLHF	TGTGCCAGCAGCCTGACAGGGGAAAATTCACCCCTCCACTTT
TRBD1	NA	TRBV28	TRBJ1-5	CASSSGTGRGSNQPQHF	TGTGCCAGCAGCTCCGGGACAGGGCGAGGAAGCAATCAGCCCCAGCATTTT
TRBD1	NA	TRBV15	TRBJ1-2	CATSRRGLSGYTF	TGTGCCACCAGCCGCAGGGGGCTAAGTGGCTACACCTTC
TRBD2	NA	TRBV24-1	TRBJ2-1	CATQRETDFGEQFF	TGTGCCACTCAGCGGGAGACGGATTTTGGTGAGCAGTTCTTC
NA	NA	TRBV12-3/TRBV12-4	TRBJ2-7	CASSSPLHEQYF	TGTGCCAGCAGTTCCCCACTCCACGAGCAGTACTTC
TRBD2	NA	TRBV4-2	TRBJ2-2	CASSRTTGTSGNPDTGELFF	TGTGCCAGCAGCCGAACCACCGGGACTAGCGGAAACCCGGACACCGGGGAGCTGTTTTTT
TRBD1	once	TRBV6-6	TRBJ1-4	CASSYSTGWGEKLFF	TGTGCCAGCAGTTACTCGACAGGGTGGGGTGAAAAACTGTTTTTT
TRBD2	once	TRBV3-1/TRBV3-2	TRBJ2-1	CASSRQSAGGRSDEQFF	TGTGCCAGCAGCCGACAATCAGCGGGAGGGAGGAGTGATGAGCAGTTCTTC
TRBD1	NA	TRBV6-5	TRBJ1-5	CASGTGGNQPQHF	TGTGCCAGCGGGACAGGGGGCAATCAGCCCCAGCATTTT
TRBD1	NA	TRBV9	TRBJ2-5	CASSEGQGKETQYF	TGTGCCAGCAGCGAGGGACAGGGGAAAGAGACCCAGTACTTC
NA	NA	TRBV19	TRBJ1-2	CATAPDRYGYTF	TGTGCCACCGCACCTGACAGATATGGCTACACCTTC
NA	NA	TRBV28	TRBJ1-5	CASTSQGSNQPQHF	TGTGCCAGCACTTCACAGGGCAGCAATCAGCCCCAGCATTTT
NA	NA	TRBV5-5	TRBJ1-2	CASSLVTVNYGYTF	TGTGCCAGCAGCTTGGTTACGGTGAACTATGGCTACACCTTC
NA	once	TRBV4-3	TRBJ2-1	CASSYQWGDEQFF	TGCGCCAGCAGCTACCAGTGGGGGGATGAGCAGTTCTTC
NA	NA	TRBV5-1	TRBJ2-7	CASSSTGSEQYF	TGCGCCAGCAGCTCCACAGGAAGCGAGCAGTACTTC
NA	NA	TRBV14	TRBJ2-2	CASSPVLNTGELFF	TGTGCCAGCAGCCCTGTGTTGAACACCGGGGAGCTGTTTTTT
TRBD1	NA	TRBV19	TRBJ1-1	CASKSGQTIRNTEAFF	TGTGCCAGTAAATCGGGACAGACGATTCGCAACACTGAAGCTTTCTTT
NA	NA	TRBV7-2	TRBJ2-7	CASSPHGGVDEQYF	TGTGCCAGCAGCCCCCATGGAGGGGTCGACGAGCAGTACTTC
NA	NA	TRBV10-3	TRBJ1-3	CAISPVSGNTIYF	TGTGCCATCAGTCCCGTCTCTGGAAACACCATATATTTT
NA	NA	TRBV28	TRBJ1-4	CASSDYGSVSEKLFF	TGTGCCAGCTCTGACTATGGCTCGGTCAGTGAAAAACTGTTTTTT
NA	NA	TRBV25-1	TRBJ1-4	CASSESGDPREKLFF	TGTGCCAGCAGTGAATCCGGAGACCCAAGGGAAAAACTGTTTTTT
TRBD2	many	TRBV2	TRBJ2-3	CARGTSVRTDTQYF	TGTGCCAGGGGGACTAGCGTTCGAACAGATACGCAGTATTTT
NA	few	TRBV6-5	TRBJ1-5	CASSSETGSQPQHF	TGTGCCAGCAGTTCAGAAACAGGGAGTCAGCCCCAGCATTTT
TRBD1	NA	TRBV7-6	TRBJ1-4	CASSLALAGGISRNEKLFF	TGTGCCAGCAGCTTAGCTCTTGCAGGGGGCATTTCTAGGAATGAAAAACTGTTTTTT